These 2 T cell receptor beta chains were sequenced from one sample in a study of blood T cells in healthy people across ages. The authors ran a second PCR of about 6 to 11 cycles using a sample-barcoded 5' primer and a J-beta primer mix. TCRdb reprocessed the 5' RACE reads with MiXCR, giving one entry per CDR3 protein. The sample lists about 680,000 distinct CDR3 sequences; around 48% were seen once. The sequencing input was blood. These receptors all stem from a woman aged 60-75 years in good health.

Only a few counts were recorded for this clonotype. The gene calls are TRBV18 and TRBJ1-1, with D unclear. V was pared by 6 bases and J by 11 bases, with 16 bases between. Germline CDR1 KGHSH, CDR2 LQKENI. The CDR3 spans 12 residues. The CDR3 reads CASSPDPGGAFF. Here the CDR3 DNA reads TGTGCCAGCTCTCCCGACCCTGGCGGCGCTTTCTTT.

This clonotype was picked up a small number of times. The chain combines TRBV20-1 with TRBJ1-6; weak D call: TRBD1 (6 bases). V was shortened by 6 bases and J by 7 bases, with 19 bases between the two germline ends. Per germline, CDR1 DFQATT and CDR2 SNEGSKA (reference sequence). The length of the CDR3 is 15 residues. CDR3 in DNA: TGCAGTGCCAAAGAGGGGGGAAGTGGAAATTCACCCCTCCACTTT. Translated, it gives CSAKEGGSGNSPLHF.